This passage covers 18 T cell receptor beta chains from one sample sequenced in a study of cytomegalovirus exposure and HLA in healthy donors. Data came from immunoSEQ multiplex PCR; TCRdb stores just in-frame clones and leaves some out. The repertoire holds 60,000 to 80,000 clones, with roughly 93% as singletons. The specimen sequenced was PBMCs. These receptors all come from a woman younger than 30 in good health and CMV-seropositive.

The rearrangement uses TRBV28 and TRBJ1-2, with D possibly TRBD1 on 6 matching bases. Germline values: CDR1 MDHEN, CDR2 SYDVKM. V shed 5 bases and J shed 5 bases, with 15 bases lying between them. The CDR3 length is 14 residues. The chain's CDR3 is CASSHVGGTYGYTF. The CDR3 bases are TGTGCCAGCAGTCACGTTGGGGGCACTTATGGCTACACCTTC.

The J gene is TRBJ2-1, the V gene TRBV19; 8 bases align to TRBD2. Germline CDR1 and CDR2: LNHDA and SQIVND (reference sequence). This CDR3 spans 14 amino acids. The J segment lost 7 bases and the V segment lost 2 bases, leaving 4 bases of the junction unmatched. CDR3 amino acids: CASSIISGINEQFF. The DNA for the CDR3 is TGTGCCAGTAGTATAATTAGCGGGATTAATGAGCAGTTCTTC.

This chain joins TRBV5-1 and TRBJ2-3; tentative D call: TRBD1 (6 bases). Germline CDR1 is SGHRS and CDR2 is YFSETQ. CDR3 size: 17 residues. Between the trimmed V and J ends, which lost 4 bases and 0 bases, there was a span of 18 bases. The CDR3 sequence: CASSRLGTPTSTDTQYF. Written as DNA, the CDR3 is TGCGCCAGCAGCCGGCTTGGGACACCTACTAGCACAGATACGCAGTATTTT.

This chain links TRBV18 with TRBJ1-1; 7 bases map to TRBD1. CDR1 and CDR2 from the germline V gene are KGHSH and LQKENI. This CDR3 contains 16 residues. V was pared by 5 bases and J by 1 base, with 10 bases of the junction left unmatched. The CDR3 region has the DNA TGTGCCAGCTCATACGACGCGACAGGGAGGAACACTGAAGCTTTCTTT. It specifies CASSYDATGRNTEAFF. Full variable domain (rest looked up from reference TRBV18 and TRBJ1-1): NAGVMQNPRHLVRRRGQEARLRCSPMKGHSHVYWYRQLPEEGLKFMVYLQKENIIDESGMPKERFSAEFPKEGPSILRIQQVVRGDSAAYFCASSYDATGRNTEAFFGQGTRLTVV.

The chain combines TRBV9 with TRBJ1-2; unclear D gene. Germline lookup yields CDR1 SGDLS and CDR2 YYNGEE. The CDR3 spans 13 residues. V lost 0 bases and J 4 bases, leaving 7 bases between the germline ends. The CDR3 spells CASSVAEGYGYTF. The CDR3 nucleotides read TGTGCCAGCAGCGTAGCCGAGGGCTATGGCTACACCTTC.

The chain links TRBV9 to TRBJ2-3, with unresolved D. Germline CDR1 reads SGDLS; CDR2 reads YYNGEE. Trimming cost V 1 base and J 0 bases, with 6 bases left between them. The CDR3 totals 14 residues. The CDR3 DNA sequence: TGTGCCAGCAGCGTATATCCTAGCACAGATACGCAGTATTTT. It is translated as CASSVYPSTDTQYF.

The genes are TRBV14 and TRBJ1-2, with TRBD1 as a possible D gene (5 bases). This CDR3 is 14 amino acids long. The V end was cut by 0 bases, the J end by 3 bases, with 8 bases between. The germline gives CDR1 SGHDN, CDR2 FVKESK. The CDR3 nucleotides read TGTGCCAGCAGCCAAGATTTAGGGGACTATGGCTACACCTTC. Its translation is CASSQDLGDYGYTF.

The chain joins TRBV30 to TRBJ1-4; 7 bases match TRBD1. After removal of 2 bases from V and 7 bases from J, the junction contained 7 bases not matched to a gene. This CDR3 spans 14 amino acids. Per the germline V gene, CDR1 is GTSNPN and CDR2 is SVGIG (reference sequence). This CDR3 reads CAWSRQGRFEKLFF. CDR3 nucleotides: TGTGCCTGGAGTCGACAGGGTCGTTTTGAAAAACTGTTTTTT.

The chain employs TRBV27 and TRBJ2-6; D is undetermined. The CDR3 has 14 amino acids. Trimming took 4 bases from V and 0 from J, leaving 4 bases between them. Germline V gene lookup returns CDR1 MNHEY and CDR2 SMNVEV (reference sequence). The CDR3 bases are TGTGCCAGCAGTTCCAGCTCTGGGGCCAACGTCCTGACTTTC. It encodes CASSSSSGANVLTF.

This sequence joins TRBV6-5 and TRBJ1-1, with 8 bases fitting TRBD1. The CDR3 covers 14 residues. V lost 2 bases to trimming and J lost 4 bases; unmatched junction nucleotides: 3. The germline CDR1 and CDR2 sequences are MNHEY and SVGAGI. The CDR3 protein is CASSYGQGGTEAFF. The CDR3 region has the DNA TGTGCCAGCAGTTACGGACAGGGTGGCACTGAAGCTTTCTTT.

The CDR3 here is CASSLDFYQETQYF. Written as DNA, the CDR3 is TGCGCCAGCAGCTTGGATTTCTATCAAGAGACCCAGTACTTC. The genes are TRBV5-1 and TRBJ2-5; D is unclear. Germline V gene lookup returns CDR1 SGHRS and CDR2 YFSETQ. The CDR3 is made up of 14 amino acids. The V gene lost 0 bases and the J gene lost 2 bases, with 8 bases spanning the gap.

This clone was recorded only once. The chain recombines TRBV28 with TRBJ2-7, with a weak D call TRBD2 (7 bases). V dropped 3 bases and J dropped 3 bases, with 9 bases sitting between them. The CDR3 is made up of 13 amino acids. CDR1 MDHEN and CDR2 SYDVKM come from the germline V gene. The CDR3: CASSLGGHYEQYF. CDR3 DNA sequence: TGTGCCAGCAGTTTGGGGGGGCACTACGAGCAGTACTTC. The variable domain in full, completed from reference TRBV28 and TRBJ2-7, reads DVKVTQSSRYLVKRTGEKVFLECVQDMDHENMFWYRQDPGLGLRLIYFSYDVKMKEKGDIPEGYSVSREKKERFSLILESASTNQTSMYLCASSLGGHYEQYFGPGTRLTVT.

This clone occurred once. The genes are TRBV28 and TRBJ2-5, with D hard to call. The CDR3 length is 13 residues. V was shortened by 7 bases and J by 5 bases, with 14 bases between the two germline ends. Germline V lookup: CDR1 MDHEN, CDR2 SYDVKM. The CDR3 DNA is TGTGCCAGCACCCTAGTTCGTGGGGAGACCCAGTACTTC. Its translation: CASTLVRGETQYF.

V usage is TRBV9 and J usage is TRBJ1-1, with no clear D. In germline, CDR1 is SGDLS, CDR2 YYNGEE. Trimming removed 3 bases at V and 1 base at J, with 13 bases between. The CDR3 is made up of 15 amino acids. CDR3 amino acids: CASSDLRAGNTEAFF. CDR3 DNA sequence: TGTGCCAGCAGCGACCTGAGGGCAGGGAACACTGAAGCTTTCTTT.

The CDR3 reads CASSPTNIRRLMNTEAFF. The CDR3 DNA reads as TGTGCCAGCAGCCCAACCAACATTAGGCGACTTATGAACACTGAAGCTTTCTTT. This chain uses TRBV7-9 with TRBJ1-1; D not resolved. With 5 bases removed from V and 0 bases from J, the gap between germline ends came to 22 bases. CDR1 and CDR2 (germline): SEHNR, FQNEAQ (reference sequence). The CDR3 contains 18 residues.

This chain links TRBV7-9 with TRBJ1-2, with TRBD1 matching over 7 bases. This CDR3 contains 14 residues. Per germline, CDR1 SEHNR and CDR2 FQNEAQ (reference sequence). V lost 5 bases to trimming and J lost 4 bases; unmatched junction nucleotides: 7. CDR3 residues: CASSPPGQSYGYTF. The CDR3 coding sequence is TGTGCCAGCAGCCCACCGGGACAGAGCTATGGCTACACCTTC.

The chain recombines TRBV5-1 with TRBJ1-1, with 8 bases matching TRBD1. The CDR3 is 15 amino acids. Germline V lookup: CDR1 SGHRS, CDR2 YFSETQ. The V gene end was trimmed by 1 base and the J gene end by 2 bases; junction bases not matched to a gene: 4. CDR3 coding DNA: TGCGCCAGCAGCTTGCAGGGGGCCGTAAACACTGAAGCTTTCTTT. It is translated as CASSLQGAVNTEAFF. Full variable domain (outside the CDR3, taken from reference TRBV5-1 and TRBJ1-1): KAGVTQTPRYLIKTRGQQVTLSCSPISGHRSVSWYQQTPGQGLQFLFEYFSETQRNKGNFPGRFSGRQFSNSRSEMNVSTLELGDSALYLCASSLQGAVNTEAFFGQGTRLTVV.

The chain couples TRBV27 to TRBJ2-2; 8 bases are shared with TRBD2. The CDR3 is made up of 17 amino acids. Germline-derived CDR1 and CDR2 are MNHEY and SMNVEV (reference sequence). Losses at the gene ends were 4 bases for V and 5 bases for J; bases not matched to a gene: 12. The CDR3 loop reads CASSSHSLGLATGELFF. The CDR3 DNA follows: TGTGCCAGCAGTTCCCACTCCCTCGGACTAGCTACCGGGGAGCTGTTTTTT.